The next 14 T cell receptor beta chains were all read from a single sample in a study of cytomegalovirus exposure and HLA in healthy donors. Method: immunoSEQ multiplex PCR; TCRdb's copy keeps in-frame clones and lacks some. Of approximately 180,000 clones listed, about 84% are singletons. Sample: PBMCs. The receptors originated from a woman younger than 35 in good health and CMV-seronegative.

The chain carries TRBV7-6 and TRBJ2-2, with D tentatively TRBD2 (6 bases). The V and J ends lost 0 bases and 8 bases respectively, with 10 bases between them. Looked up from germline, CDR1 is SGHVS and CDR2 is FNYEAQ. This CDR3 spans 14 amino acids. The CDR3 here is CASSLARSGGELFF. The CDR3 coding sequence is TGTGCCAGCAGCTTAGCGCGAAGCGGGGGGGAGCTGTTTTTT.

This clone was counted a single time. CDR3 sequence (DNA): TGTGCCAGCAGTGAATTGATGGGAGGGGTCAATGAGCAGTTCTTC. Translation gives CASSELMGGVNEQFF. The chain combines TRBV25-1 with TRBJ2-1, with 7 bases lining up with TRBD2. Germline V gene lookup returns CDR1 MGHDK and CDR2 SYGVNS. The CDR3 runs 15 residues. Germline trimming cut 1 base from V and 6 bases from J; bases unmatched to any gene: 6.

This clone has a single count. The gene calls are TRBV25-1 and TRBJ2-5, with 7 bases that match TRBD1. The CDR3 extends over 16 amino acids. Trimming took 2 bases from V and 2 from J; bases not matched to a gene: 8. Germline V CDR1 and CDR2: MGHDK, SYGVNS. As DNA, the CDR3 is TGTGCCAGCAGTGAACGTGGCAGGGGGACACAAGAGACCCAGTACTTC. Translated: CASSERGRGTQETQYF. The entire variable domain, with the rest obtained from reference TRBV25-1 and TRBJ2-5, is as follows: EADIYQTPRYLVIGTGKKITLECSQTMGHDKMYWYQQDPGMELHLIHYSYGVNSTEKGDLSSESTVSRIRTEHFPLTLESARPSHTSQYLCASSERGRGTQETQYFGPGTRLLVL.

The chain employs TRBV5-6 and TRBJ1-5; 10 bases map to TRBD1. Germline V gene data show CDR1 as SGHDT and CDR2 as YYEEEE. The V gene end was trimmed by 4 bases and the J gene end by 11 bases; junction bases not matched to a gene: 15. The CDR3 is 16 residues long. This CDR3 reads CASSPNRDRGRQSQHF. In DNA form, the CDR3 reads TGTGCCAGCAGCCCAAACCGGGACAGGGGACGGCAGTCCCAGCATTTT.

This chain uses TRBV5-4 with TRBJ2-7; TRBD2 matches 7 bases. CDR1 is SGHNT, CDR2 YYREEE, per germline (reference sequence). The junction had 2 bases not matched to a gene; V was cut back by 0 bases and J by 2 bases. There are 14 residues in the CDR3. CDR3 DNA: TGTGCCAGCAGCTTGGAGGGGAGGGCCTACGAGCAGTACTTC. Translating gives CASSLEGRAYEQYF.

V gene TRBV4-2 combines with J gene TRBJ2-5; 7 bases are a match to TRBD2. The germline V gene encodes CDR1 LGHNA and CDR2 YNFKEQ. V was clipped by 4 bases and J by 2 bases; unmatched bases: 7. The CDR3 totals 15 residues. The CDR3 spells CASSPTTSEQETQYF. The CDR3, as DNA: TGTGCCAGCAGCCCGACCACTAGCGAACAAGAGACCCAGTACTTC.

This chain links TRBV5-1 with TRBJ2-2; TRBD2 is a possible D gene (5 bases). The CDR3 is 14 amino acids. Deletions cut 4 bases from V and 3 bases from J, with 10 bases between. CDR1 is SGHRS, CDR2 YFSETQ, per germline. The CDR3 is CASSEGADTGELFF. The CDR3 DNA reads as TGCGCCAGCAGCGAGGGAGCGGACACCGGGGAGCTGTTTTTT.

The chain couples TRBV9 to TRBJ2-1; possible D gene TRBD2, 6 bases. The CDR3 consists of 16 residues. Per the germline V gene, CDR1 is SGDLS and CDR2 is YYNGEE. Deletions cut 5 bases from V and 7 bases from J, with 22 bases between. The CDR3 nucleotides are TGTGCCAGCAGTTACAGAGGAGGGCCGTTTGGTAATGAGCAGTTCTTC. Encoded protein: CASSYRGGPFGNEQFF.

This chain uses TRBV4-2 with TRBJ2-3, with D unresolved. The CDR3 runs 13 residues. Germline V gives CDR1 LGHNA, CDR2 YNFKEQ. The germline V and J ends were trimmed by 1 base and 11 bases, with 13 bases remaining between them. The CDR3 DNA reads TGTGCCAGCAGCCAAGGGTCTCAGGTGAAGCAGTATTTT. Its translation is CASSQGSQVKQYF.

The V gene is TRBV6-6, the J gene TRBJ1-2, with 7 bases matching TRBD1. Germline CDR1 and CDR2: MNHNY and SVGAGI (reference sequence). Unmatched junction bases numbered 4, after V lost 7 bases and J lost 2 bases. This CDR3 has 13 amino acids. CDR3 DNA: TGTGCCAGCACGCCGACAGGGAACTATGGCTACACCTTC. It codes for CASTPTGNYGYTF.

The CDR3 bases are TGTGCCAGCAGACAAAGGGTAGCTAGCGGGTTCCAAGAGACCCAGTACTTC. It yields the protein CASRQRVASGFQETQYF. The gene calls are TRBV27 and TRBJ2-5; 8 bases agree with TRBD2. CDR3 size: 17 residues. Germline lookup yields CDR1 MNHEY and CDR2 SMNVEV (reference sequence). V shed 6 bases and J 1 base; nucleotides not matched to a gene: 13.

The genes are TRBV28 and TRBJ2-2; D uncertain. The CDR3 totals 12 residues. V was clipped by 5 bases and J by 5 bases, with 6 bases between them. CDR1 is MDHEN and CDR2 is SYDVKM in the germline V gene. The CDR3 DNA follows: TGTGCCAGCAGTCTACTGACCGGGGAGCTGTTTTTT. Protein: CASSLLTGELFF.

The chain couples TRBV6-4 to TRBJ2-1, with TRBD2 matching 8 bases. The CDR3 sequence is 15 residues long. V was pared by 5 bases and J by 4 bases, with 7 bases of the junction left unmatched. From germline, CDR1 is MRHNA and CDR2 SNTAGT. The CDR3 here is CASSPGAGGYNEQFF. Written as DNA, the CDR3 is TGTGCCAGCAGTCCTGGGGCGGGGGGTTACAATGAGCAGTTCTTC.

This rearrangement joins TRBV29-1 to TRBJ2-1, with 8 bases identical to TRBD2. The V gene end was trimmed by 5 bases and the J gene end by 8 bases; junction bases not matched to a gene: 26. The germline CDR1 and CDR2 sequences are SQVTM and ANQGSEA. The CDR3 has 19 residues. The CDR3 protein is CSVHVPAKSRAGASYEQFF. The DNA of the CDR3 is TGCAGCGTTCACGTACCAGCGAAATCGAGAGCGGGAGCTAGCTATGAGCAGTTCTTC.